The present entry profiles one TCR beta chain with its context. Per germline, CDR1 MNHNS and CDR2 SASEGT. V was pared by 2 bases and J by 5 bases, with 10 bases between. The CDR3 is 14 amino acids. The data stem from a study of T cell responses to AZD1222 COVID-19 vaccine. TCRdb's table, derived via immunoSEQ multiplex PCR, lists solely in-frame clones and lacks some. Of tens of thousands of clones detected, 70% to 80% appear once; the ten largest clones hold roughly 7.2%. This clonotype was obtained from an adult in good health. The chain uses TRBV6-1 and TRBJ1-3; TRBD1 is a possible D gene (5 bases). Material: peripheral blood, obtained on day 0 of AZD1222 vaccination. The CDR3 DNA reads TGTGCCAGCAGTGAACAGGGTGGGAGAAACACCATATATTTT. Protein: CASSEQGGRNTIYF.